Listed below are T cell receptor beta chains from one sample, sequenced in a study of T cell repertoires in cytomegalovirus infection. What these receptors recognize is not known. TCRdb independently ran MiXCR on the reads; one entry per CDR3 protein. The data contain approximately 110,000 distinct CDR3 sequences, roughly a third of them seen just once; the ten biggest clones take up roughly three fifths. Sequenced material: CD8+ T cells from cultured PBMCs, taken from culture after CMV antigen stimulation. The source is a human donor in good health (CMV status not recorded). Some clones in this sample may be carry-over from other donors' samples. Both conserved end residues are trimmed from each CDR3.

ASSSPQTSGGAPSARELF,TRBJ2-2,TRBV7-6
ASSVQDQGVKDTEAF,TRBJ1-1,TRBV2
ASRQGFEVDEQF,TRBJ2-1,TRBV19
SVEDPRTDSRNTIY,TRBJ1-3,TRBV29-1
ASSEYRSPGDGYT,TRBJ1-2,TRBV6-1
ASSVGSNGELF,TRBJ2-2,TRBV9
ASSPWAASGGGLTDTQY,TRBJ2-3,TRBV14
ASSLTLAGNTGELF,TRBJ2-2,TRBV5-6
ASSYGGIGTYEQY,TRBJ2-7,TRBV6-2/TRBV6-3
ASSGGQSYEQY,TRBJ2-7,TRBV7-9
SVVLGTGSYEQY,TRBJ2-7,TRBV29-1
ASRPGPAVYNEQF,TRBJ2-1,TRBV6-1
ASSLVGGPYNEQF,TRBJ2-1,TRBV5-4
ASSFMGLAGVYNEQF,TRBJ2-1,TRBV5-1
ASSPPSSGSTVGLSYEQY,TRBJ2-7,TRBV7-9
ASRIRGQNTEAF,TRBJ1-1,TRBV19
ASSHAGHGTDTQY,TRBJ2-3,TRBV4-1
ASSEDSGSDNEQF,TRBJ2-1,TRBV6-1
ASSSQGGPADTQY,TRBJ2-3,TRBV6-6
ASSLAFSGQGPGELF,TRBJ2-2,TRBV7-2
ASFSSSAEAF,TRBJ1-1,TRBV12-3/TRBV12-4
ASSLVADGYGYT,TRBJ1-2,TRBV7-2
ASSVTTGQGSETQY,TRBJ2-5,TRBV6-8
ASSQFPGPINYEQF,TRBJ2-1,TRBV28
ASSRTGGPNEKLF,TRBJ1-4,TRBV28
ASLRAYLTDTQY,TRBJ2-3,TRBV6-1
ASSPTGVREQY,TRBJ2-7,TRBV12-3/TRBV12-4
ASTQGGNYEQY,TRBJ2-7,TRBV28
SARGDTEAF,TRBJ1-1,TRBV20-1
ASSPGAGEAF,TRBJ1-1,TRBV5-8
ASSTTGVTYNEQF,TRBJ2-1,TRBV12-3/TRBV12-4
ASSYGSAEAF,TRBJ1-1,TRBV6-6
ASSKAAENTEAF,TRBJ1-1,TRBV6-4
ATSRVSSNTGELF,TRBJ2-2,TRBV15
ASSGAGAGELF,TRBJ2-2,TRBV5-5
ASSSENGPAYGETQY,TRBJ2-5,TRBV28
ASSLDSRPIQETQY,TRBJ2-5,TRBV11-2
ASSLTSWSAFETQY,TRBJ2-5,TRBV7-7
ASSQTSGGLTYNEQF,TRBJ2-1,TRBV6-5
ASTGTGSSQPQH,TRBJ1-5,TRBV6-2/TRBV6-3
ASSQETPGTAGNQPQH,TRBJ1-5,TRBV4-1
ASSQDVGAPTGELF,TRBJ2-2,TRBV4-1
ASSISSYGGGFTSTDTQY,TRBJ2-3,TRBV19
ATLHLDRGPAYEQY,TRBJ2-7,TRBV24-1
ASSLADTYEQY,TRBJ2-7,TRBV7-2
ASRNGQGNSPLH,TRBJ1-6,TRBV6-2/TRBV6-3
ASSLGAGGMFYEQY,TRBJ2-7,TRBV7-2
ACSYGQGGYNEQF,TRBJ2-1,TRBV11-1
ASSLDNTEAF,TRBJ1-1,TRBV12-3/TRBV12-4
ASTTVRNYGYT,TRBJ1-2,TRBV19
SARERGLAGIQETQY,TRBJ2-5,TRBV20-1